This passage covers 14 T cell receptor beta chains from one sample sequenced in a study of cytomegalovirus exposure and HLA in healthy donors. Primers included in the PCR were 60 Vbeta and 13 Jbeta primers. Clones were read by immunoSEQ multiplex PCR, and TCRdb kept only the in-frame ones, dropping some. The sample has around 130,000 clones; 70% to 90% are singletons. The sequenced material came from PBMCs. The receptors originated from a man aged 40-49 years in good health and CMV-seronegative.

V gene TRBV10-3 combines with J gene TRBJ2-7, with 7 bases lining up with TRBD1. CDR3 size: 11 residues. Unmatched junction bases numbered 9, after V lost 10 bases and J lost 9 bases. Germline assignment: CDR1 ENHRY and CDR2 SYGVKD. CDR3 nucleotides: TGTGCCACCGGGACAGACGTTTTGCAGTACTTC. It translates to CATGTDVLQYF.

This clone came up a few times. J is TRBJ1-5 and V is TRBV19; D uncertain. Trimming cost V 3 bases and J 0 bases, with 9 bases left between them. CDR1 LNHDA and CDR2 SQIVND come from the germline V gene (reference sequence). This CDR3 spans 15 amino acids. The CDR3 DNA sequence: TGTGCCAGTAGTATTTCGTCGTATAGCAATCAGCCCCAGCATTTT. As protein: CASSISSYSNQPQHF.

The chain is built from TRBV2 and TRBJ1-4, with 10 bases lining up with TRBD1. The germline V gene has CDR1 SNHLY and CDR2 FYNNEI. J was trimmed by 12 bases and V by 8 bases; bases with no gene match: 12. The CDR3 is made up of 14 amino acids. CDR3 loop: CASDPGQGSTELFF. The CDR3 DNA reads TGTGCCAGCGATCCGGGACAGGGGAGTACGGAACTGTTTTTT.

The gene calls are TRBV19 and TRBJ1-1; no reliable D call. Trimming left V 6 bases short and J 5 bases short, with 10 bases between. CDR1 is LNHDA, CDR2 SQIVND, per germline (reference sequence). This CDR3 is built from 12 residues. The DNA for the CDR3 is TGTGCCAGTAGCCCAGGTAATACTGAAGCTTTCTTT. Translation gives CASSPGNTEAFF.

This clone occurred a few times. The rearrangement joins TRBV6-1 to TRBJ1-2; TRBD1 might be the D (5 bases). This CDR3 region has 15 residues. Germline CDR1 and CDR2: MNHNS and SASEGT. V lost 1 base and J lost 4, with 13 bases in between. The CDR3 nucleotides read TGTGCCAGCAGTGAAGAACCGGGGGGATCCTATGGCTACACCTTC. Translated: CASSEEPGGSYGYTF.

This chain joins TRBV18 and TRBJ1-1, with D perhaps TRBD1 (5 bases). CDR1 and CDR2 (germline): KGHSH, LQKENI. V lost 5 bases, J lost 6 bases, and 13 bases lay in between. CDR3 length equals 13 residues. CDR3 in amino acids: CASSSGNSAEAFF. In DNA form, the CDR3 reads TGTGCCAGCTCATCAGGGAATTCGGCTGAAGCTTTCTTT.

CDR3 loop: CASSFQTGTTRSFF. The CDR3 nucleotides are TGTGCCAGCAGCTTTCAAACCGGGACTACGAGGTCGTTCTTC. This chain uses TRBV7-8 with TRBJ2-1; the match to TRBD2 covers 7 bases. The CDR3 runs 14 residues. The ends lost 3 bases at V and 15 bases at J; junction bases unmatched: 14. CDR1 SGHVS and CDR2 FQNEAQ come from the germline V gene.

The chain uses TRBV28 and TRBJ2-1, with TRBD2 matching 7 bases. The CDR3 runs to 16 residues. The ends lost 4 bases at V and 0 bases at J; junction bases unmatched: 6. CDR1 and CDR2 from the germline V gene are MDHEN and SYDVKM. CDR3: CASSSLGGSSYNEQFF. The CDR3 DNA sequence: TGTGCCAGCAGTTCGCTAGGCGGGAGCTCCTACAATGAGCAGTTCTTC.

This clone turned up a few times. The rearrangement links TRBV28 to TRBJ2-1; 7 bases are a match to TRBD2. The germline CDR1 and CDR2 sequences are MDHEN and SYDVKM. Germline trimming cut 6 bases from V and 9 bases from J; bases unmatched to any gene: 5. The CDR3 totals 12 residues. This CDR3 is CASSSGLLEQFF. CDR3 DNA: TGTGCCAGCAGCTCGGGACTACTTGAGCAGTTCTTC.

The V gene is TRBV19, the J gene TRBJ2-7; TRBD2 matches at 15 bases. Germline trimming cut 1 base from V and 2 bases from J; bases unmatched to any gene: 9. Germline-derived CDR1 and CDR2 are LNHDA and SQIVND (reference sequence). This CDR3 is 19 amino acids long. The CDR3 is CASSIVPGLAGGEAYEQYF. DNA for the CDR3: TGTGCCAGTAGTATAGTTCCGGGACTAGCGGGGGGCGAGGCCTACGAGCAGTACTTC.

CDR3 region: CASSQGGTSGSYEQYF. DNA of the CDR3: TGCGCCAGCAGCCAAGGGGGGACTAGCGGGAGTTACGAGCAGTACTTC. This rearrangement joins TRBV4-3 to TRBJ2-7; 14 bases agree with TRBD2. Germline assignment: CDR1 LGHNA and CDR2 YSLEER. This CDR3 region has 16 residues. The ends lost 1 base at V and 4 bases at J; junction bases unmatched: 3.

V is TRBV6-1 and J is TRBJ1-5, with 8 bases fitting TRBD1. V trimming: 4 bases; J trimming: 7 bases; junction bases outside the gene matches: 6. CDR3 size: 14 residues. The V gene's germline CDR1 is MNHNS and CDR2 SASEGT. This CDR3 is CASSGTGLVQPQHF. The CDR3 region has the DNA TGTGCCAGCAGTGGGACAGGGCTGGTGCAGCCCCAGCATTTT.

The CDR3 DNA sequence: TGTGCCAGCAGGGAGCCACAGGGTAAGAAAACTGAAGCTTTCTTT. Its translation is CASREPQGKKTEAFF. The chain joins TRBV28 to TRBJ1-1; maybe TRBD1 (6 bases). Trimming cost V 6 bases and J 5 bases, with 19 bases left between them. The germline gives CDR1 MDHEN, CDR2 SYDVKM. The CDR3 loop spans 15 amino acids.

For this clone: The junction differs from germline at one of its ends, possibly a read error. The rearrangement joins TRBV7-9 to TRBJ2-4; 11 bases are shared with TRBD2. Germline assignment: CDR1 SEHNR and CDR2 FQNEAQ (reference sequence). The CDR3 is made up of 18 amino acids. The CDR3 reads CASSSTILAGGAKNSQYF. CDR3 DNA: TGTGCCAGCAGCTCAACCATTCTAGCGGGGGGAGCCAAAAACAGTCAGTACTTC. The entire variable domain, with the rest obtained from reference TRBV7-9 and TRBJ2-4, is as follows: DTGVSQNPRHKITKRGQNVTFRCDPISEHNRLYWYRQTLGQGPEFLTYFQNEAQLEKSRLLSDRFSAERPKGSFSTLEIQRTEQGDSAMYLCASSSTILAGGAKNSQYFGAGTRLSVL.